Each of the 17 T cell receptor beta chains below was sequenced from the same sample in a study of blood T cell repertoires in COVID-19. Generated by immunoSEQ multiplex PCR, the TCRdb table keeps only in-frame clones and is missing some. The repertoire consists of 200,000 or so clones, with about 90% occurring once and the leading ten covering about 2.2%. Sequencing used peripheral blood. Receptors originate from a woman aged 45-65 years with acute or convalescent COVID-19.

The CDR3 here is CASSYGGTPNYGYTF. DNA for the CDR3: TGTGCCAGCAGTTACGGGGGGACCCCTAACTATGGCTACACCTTC. The chain links TRBV6-5 to TRBJ1-2; tentative D call: TRBD1 (5 bases). Trimming shortened V by 2 bases and J by 0 bases, and 10 bases separated the two germline ends. CDR1 is MNHEY and CDR2 is SVGAGI in the germline V gene. CDR3 length equals 15 residues.

This chain connects TRBV5-1 to TRBJ2-7; D is perhaps TRBD1 (6 bases). Trimming removed 4 bases from V and 5 bases from J, with 19 bases in between. In germline, CDR1 is SGHRS, CDR2 YFSETQ. The CDR3 consists of 15 residues. The CDR3 DNA reads as TGCGCCAGCAGCCCTTTAGGGTGGGGGCTGAACGAGCAGTACTTC. It is translated as CASSPLGWGLNEQYF.

This clone was counted once. V usage is TRBV18 and J usage is TRBJ2-3; 7 bases fit TRBD2. The CDR3 is 15 amino acids. The ends lost 1 base at V and 5 bases at J; junction bases unmatched: 6. Germline assignment: CDR1 KGHSH and CDR2 LQKENI. In nucleotides, the CDR3 is TGTGCCAGCTCACCACTGTGGGGGGGACGAGATACGCAGTATTTT. Protein sequence: CASSPLWGGRDTQYF.

The rearrangement uses TRBV9 and TRBJ1-6; D is unresolved. Trimming shortened V by 2 bases and J by 5 bases, and 5 bases separated the two germline ends. Germline values: CDR1 SGDLS, CDR2 YYNGEE. The CDR3 covers 13 residues. This CDR3 reads CASSVADNSPLHF. The DNA for the CDR3 is TGTGCCAGCAGCGTCGCGGATAATTCACCCCTCCACTTT. Supplemented by reference TRBV9 and TRBJ1-6, the full variable domain reads DSGVTQTPKHLITATGQRVTLRCSPRSGDLSVYWYQQSLDQGLQFLIQYYNGEERAKGNILERFSAQQFPDLHSELNLSSLELGDSALYFCASSVADNSPLHFGNGTRLTVT.

V and J are TRBV11-3 and TRBJ2-7, with TRBD2 matching over 8 bases. Trimming at V came to 0 bases and at J to 2 bases, leaving 3 bases not matched to a gene. The germline V gene encodes CDR1 SGHNT and CDR2 YENEEA. The CDR3 loop spans 15 amino acids. CDR3 bases: TGTGCCAGCAGCTTAGACCGGGGGGGAACCTACGAGCAGTACTTC. Encoded protein: CASSLDRGGTYEQYF.

This rearrangement joins TRBV19 to TRBJ2-1, with D possibly TRBD1 on 6 matching bases. Germline-derived CDR1 and CDR2 are LNHDA and SQIVND (reference sequence). There are 15 residues in the CDR3. V lost 4 bases, J lost 2 bases, and 12 bases lay in between. CDR3 bases: TGTGCCAGTAGTAGAGGACAGCAGCCCTACAATGAGCAGTTCTTC. It yields the protein CASSRGQQPYNEQFF.

V and J are TRBV6-5 and TRBJ2-4; a weak D match, TRBD2 (5 bases). The CDR3 runs 15 residues. V gave up 6 bases and J gave up 0 bases, with 12 bases separating them. Germline CDR1 MNHEY, CDR2 SVGAGI. In DNA, the CDR3 is TGTGCCAGCAGATCGTTTCGGGAAGCCAAAAACATTCAGTACTTC. Translating gives CASRSFREAKNIQYF.

This clone was recorded only once. The V gene is TRBV7-2, the J gene TRBJ1-4; D is possibly TRBD1 (6 bases). Germline CDR1 is SGHTA and CDR2 is FQGNSA. CDR3 length equals 14 residues. V shed 5 bases and J shed 7 bases, with 14 bases lying between them. The CDR3 is CASSLGHRGEKLFF. CDR3 bases: TGTGCCAGCAGCCTGGGACACAGAGGTGAAAAACTGTTTTTT.

The V gene is TRBV4-3, the J gene TRBJ2-5; D is uncertain. Germline V gene sequence: CDR1 LGHNA, CDR2 YSLEER. Trimming cost V 0 bases and J 5 bases, with 13 bases left between them. CDR3 length: 15 amino acids. CDR3 in amino acids: CASSQERLVAETQYF. The CDR3 DNA follows: TGCGCCAGCAGCCAAGAGAGGCTCGTAGCCGAGACCCAGTACTTC.

The chain couples TRBV2 to TRBJ1-4, with TRBD1 as a possible D gene (5 bases). The CDR3 has 13 residues. Trimming took 6 bases from V and 6 from J, leaving 11 bases between them. Germline values: CDR1 SNHLY, CDR2 FYNNEI. CDR3 DNA sequence: TGTGCCAGCAGCCGACAGCCCCATGAAAAACTGTTTTTT. Its protein product is CASSRQPHEKLFF.

The V and J genes are TRBV15 and TRBJ2-1; TRBD1 matches 9 bases. Trimming cost V 3 bases and J 4 bases; bases outside gene matches: 10. Germline lookup yields CDR1 LNHNV and CDR2 YYDKDF (reference sequence). The CDR3 contains 17 residues. The CDR3 loop reads CATSSELRDRAYNEQFF. In DNA form, the CDR3 reads TGTGCCACCAGCAGTGAACTCCGGGACAGGGCTTACAATGAGCAGTTCTTC.

V and J are TRBV7-2 and TRBJ1-2; no clear D. Germline-derived CDR1 and CDR2 are SGHTA and FQGNSA. The V end lost 5 bases, the J end lost 3 bases, and 16 bases lay between the germline ends. The CDR3 is 15 residues long. CDR3 DNA sequence: TGTGCCAGCAGCCCACGGACTCTCCGGGACTATGGCTACACCTTC. Amino acids: CASSPRTLRDYGYTF.

Sample share makes this clone medium-sized (0.01 to 0.1%). The chain joins TRBV5-6 to TRBJ2-1; 7 positions match TRBD1. The CDR3 is made up of 15 amino acids. The trim removed 0 bases at V and 4 bases at J, leaving 4 bases unmatched. CDR1 is SGHDT and CDR2 is YYEEEE in the germline V gene. CDR3: CASSLGDRSYNEQFF. The CDR3 nucleotides read TGTGCCAGCAGCTTGGGGGACAGATCTTACAATGAGCAGTTCTTC.

This clone was found once. The chain joins TRBV7-3 to TRBJ2-3, with TRBD2 matching 12 bases. Germline loops: CDR1 SGHTA, CDR2 FQGTGA. V was pared by 4 bases and J by 2 bases, with 10 bases of the junction left unmatched. This CDR3 spans 18 amino acids. CDR3 amino acids: CASSYTGTSGRYTDTQYF. In nucleotides, the CDR3 is TGTGCCAGCAGCTACACCGGGACTAGCGGGCGTTACACAGATACGCAGTATTTT.

This rearrangement joins TRBV5-1 to TRBJ1-1; 7 positions agree with TRBD1. Germline CDR1 is SGHRS and CDR2 is YFSETQ. This CDR3 comprises 13 residues. Unmatched junction bases numbered 3, after V lost 4 bases and J lost 3 bases. The CDR3 protein is CASSQQGDTEAFF. Written as DNA, the CDR3 is TGCGCCAGCAGCCAGCAGGGGGACACTGAAGCTTTCTTT.

The J gene is TRBJ2-5, the V gene TRBV5-5; 8 bases line up with TRBD2. Losses at the gene ends were 2 bases for V and 5 bases for J; bases not matched to a gene: 8. CDR3 length equals 15 residues. CDR1 is SGHKS, CDR2 YYEKEE, per germline (reference sequence). The CDR3 DNA sequence: TGTGCCAGCAGCTTCTCTTTAGCGGGGCGGGAGACCCAGTACTTC. Amino acid sequence: CASSFSLAGRETQYF. Using reference TRBV5-5 and TRBJ2-5 for the parts outside the CDR3, the full variable domain is DAGVTQSPTHLIKTRGQQVTLRCSPISGHKSVSWYQQVLGQGPQFIFQYYEKEERGRGNFPDRFSARQFPNYSSELNVNALLLGDSALYLCASSFSLAGRETQYFGPGTRLLVL.

The V gene is TRBV4-1, the J gene TRBJ1-1, with 7 bases fitting TRBD1. The CDR3 runs 14 residues. CDR1 MGHRA and CDR2 YSYEKL come from the germline V gene. V lost 4 bases, J lost 4 bases, and 6 bases stayed unmatched. CDR3 nucleotide sequence: TGCGCCAGCAGCCCGAGACAGGGCGGCACTGAAGCTTTCTTT. It translates to CASSPRQGGTEAFF.